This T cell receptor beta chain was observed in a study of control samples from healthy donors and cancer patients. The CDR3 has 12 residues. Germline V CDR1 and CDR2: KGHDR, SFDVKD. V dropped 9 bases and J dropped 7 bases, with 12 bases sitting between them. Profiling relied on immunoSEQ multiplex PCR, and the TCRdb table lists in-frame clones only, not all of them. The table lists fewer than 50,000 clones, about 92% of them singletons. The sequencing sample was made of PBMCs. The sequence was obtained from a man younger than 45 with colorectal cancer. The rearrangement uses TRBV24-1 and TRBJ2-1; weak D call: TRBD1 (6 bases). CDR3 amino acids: CATATGTNEQFF. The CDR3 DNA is TGTGCCACCGCAACAGGGACGAATGAGCAGTTCTTC.